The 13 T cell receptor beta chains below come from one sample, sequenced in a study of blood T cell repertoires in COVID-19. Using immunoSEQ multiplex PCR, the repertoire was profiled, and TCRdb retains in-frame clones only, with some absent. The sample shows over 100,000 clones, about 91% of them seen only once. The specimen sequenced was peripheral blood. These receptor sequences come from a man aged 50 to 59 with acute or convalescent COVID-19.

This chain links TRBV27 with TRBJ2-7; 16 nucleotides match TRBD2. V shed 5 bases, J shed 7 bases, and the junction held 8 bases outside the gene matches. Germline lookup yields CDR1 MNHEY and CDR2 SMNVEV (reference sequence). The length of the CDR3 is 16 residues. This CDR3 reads CASSAGTSGRALEQYF. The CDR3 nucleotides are TGTGCCAGCAGTGCCGGGACTAGCGGGAGGGCCTTAGAGCAGTACTTC.

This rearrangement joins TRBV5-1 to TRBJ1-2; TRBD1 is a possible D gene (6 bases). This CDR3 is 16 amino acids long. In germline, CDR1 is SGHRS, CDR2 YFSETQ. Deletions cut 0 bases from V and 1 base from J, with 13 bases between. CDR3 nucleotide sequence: TGCGCCAGCAGCTTGGCGACAGGAACGATTAACTATGGCTACACCTTC. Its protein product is CASSLATGTINYGYTF.

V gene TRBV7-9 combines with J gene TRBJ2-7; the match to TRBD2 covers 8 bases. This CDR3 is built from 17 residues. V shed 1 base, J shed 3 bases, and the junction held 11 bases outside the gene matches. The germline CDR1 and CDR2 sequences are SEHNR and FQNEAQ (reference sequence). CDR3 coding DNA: TGTGCCAGCAGCTTAGTTGATTTCTGGCGGGGGGACTACGAGCAGTACTTC. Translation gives CASSLVDFWRGDYEQYF. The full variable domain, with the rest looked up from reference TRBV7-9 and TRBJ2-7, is DTGVSQNPRHKITKRGQNVTFRCDPISEHNRLYWYRQTLGQGPEFLTYFQNEAQLEKSRLLSDRFSAERPKGSFSTLEIQRTEQGDSAMYLCASSLVDFWRGDYEQYFGPGTRLTVT.

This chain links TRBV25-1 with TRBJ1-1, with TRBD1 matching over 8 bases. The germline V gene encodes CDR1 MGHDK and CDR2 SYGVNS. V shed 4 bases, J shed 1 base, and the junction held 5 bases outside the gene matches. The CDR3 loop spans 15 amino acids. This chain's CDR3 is CASSAPGTGNTEAFF. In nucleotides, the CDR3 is TGTGCCAGCAGTGCCCCCGGGACAGGGAACACTGAAGCTTTCTTT.

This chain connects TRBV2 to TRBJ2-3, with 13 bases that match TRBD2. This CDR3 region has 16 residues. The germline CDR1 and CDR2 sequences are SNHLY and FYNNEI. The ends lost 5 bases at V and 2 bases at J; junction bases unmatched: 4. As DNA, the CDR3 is TGTGCCAGCAGTAGGGGGACTAGCGGGATCACAGATACGCAGTATTTT. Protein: CASSRGTSGITDTQYF. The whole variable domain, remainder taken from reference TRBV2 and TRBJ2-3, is EPEVTQTPSHQVTQMGQEVILRCVPISNHLYFYWYRQILGQKVEFLVSFYNNEISEKSEIFDDQFSVERPDGSNFTLKIRSTKLEDSAMYFCASSRGTSGITDTQYFGPGTRLTVL.

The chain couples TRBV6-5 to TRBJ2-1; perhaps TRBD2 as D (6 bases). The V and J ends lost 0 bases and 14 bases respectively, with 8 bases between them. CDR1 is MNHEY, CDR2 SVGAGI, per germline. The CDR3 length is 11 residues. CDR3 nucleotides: TGTGCCAGCAGTTACTCGGACTACAAGTTCTTC. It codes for CASSYSDYKFF.

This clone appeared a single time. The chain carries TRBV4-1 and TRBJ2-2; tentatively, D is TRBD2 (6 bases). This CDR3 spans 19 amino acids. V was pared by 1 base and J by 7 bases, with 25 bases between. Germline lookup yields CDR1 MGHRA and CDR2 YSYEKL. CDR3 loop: CASSQGAAVSRSGGGELFF. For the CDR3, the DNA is TGCGCCAGCAGCCAAGGGGCAGCGGTCTCCCGTAGCGGTGGCGGGGAGCTGTTTTTT.

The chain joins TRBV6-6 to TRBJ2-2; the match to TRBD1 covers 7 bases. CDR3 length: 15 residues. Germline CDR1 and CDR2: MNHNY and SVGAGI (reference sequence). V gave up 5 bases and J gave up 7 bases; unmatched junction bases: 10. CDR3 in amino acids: CASSPQTGNVGELFF. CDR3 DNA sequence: TGTGCCAGCAGTCCTCAGACAGGGAACGTCGGGGAGCTGTTTTTT.

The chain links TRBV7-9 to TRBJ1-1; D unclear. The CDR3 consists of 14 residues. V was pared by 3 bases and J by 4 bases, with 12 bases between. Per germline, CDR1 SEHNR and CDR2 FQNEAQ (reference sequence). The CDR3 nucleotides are TGTGCCAGCAGCTTTACCACCCCGGGCACTGAAGCTTTCTTT. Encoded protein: CASSFTTPGTEAFF.

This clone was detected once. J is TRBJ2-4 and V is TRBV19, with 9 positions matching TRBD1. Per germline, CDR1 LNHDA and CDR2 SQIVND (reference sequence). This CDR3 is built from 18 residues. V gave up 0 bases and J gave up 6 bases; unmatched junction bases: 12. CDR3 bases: TGTGCCAGTAGTATAGATGCCACCGGGACAGGGTGGGGAAACATTCAGTACTTC. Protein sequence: CASSIDATGTGWGNIQYF.

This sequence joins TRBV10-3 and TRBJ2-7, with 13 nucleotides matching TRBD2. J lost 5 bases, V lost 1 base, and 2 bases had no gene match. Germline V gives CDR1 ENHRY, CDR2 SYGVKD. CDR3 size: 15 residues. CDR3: CAISEFGTSGDEQYF. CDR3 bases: TGTGCCATCAGTGAGTTCGGGACTAGCGGGGACGAGCAGTACTTC.

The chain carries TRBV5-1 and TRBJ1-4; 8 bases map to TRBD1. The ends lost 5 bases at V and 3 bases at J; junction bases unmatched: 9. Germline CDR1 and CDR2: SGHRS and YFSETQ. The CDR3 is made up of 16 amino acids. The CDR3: CASRGATGVSNEKLFF. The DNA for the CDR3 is TGCGCCAGCAGGGGCGCGACAGGGGTTTCTAATGAAAAACTGTTTTTT.

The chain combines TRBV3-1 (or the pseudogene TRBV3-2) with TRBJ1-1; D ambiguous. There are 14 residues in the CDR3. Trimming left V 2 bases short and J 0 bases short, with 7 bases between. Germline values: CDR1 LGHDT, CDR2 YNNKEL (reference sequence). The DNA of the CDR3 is TGTGCCAGCAGCCAAAGAGAACTGAACACTGAAGCTTTCTTT. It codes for CASSQRELNTEAFF.